The rows below give T cell receptor beta chains drawn from one sample of a study of T cell responses to AZD1222 COVID-19 vaccine. TCRdb keeps only in-frame clones here, not all; method: immunoSEQ multiplex PCR. The sample includes around 120,000 clones, less than 90% of them seen just once. The source material was peripheral blood, sampled on day 0 of AZD1222 vaccination. The receptors were gathered from an adult in good health. CDR3s leave out the opening cysteine and the closing phenylalanine or tryptophan.

>TRBJ1-5|TRBV19
ASSIAGVPPQH
>TRBJ1-1|TRBV29-1
SVALGAATEAF
>TRBJ2-2|TRBV18
ASSPPDGYTGELF
>TRBJ2-5|TRBV27
ASNQVAEDEPGETQY
>TRBJ1-4|TRBV28
ASSPPSGVYEKLF
>TRBJ1-5|TRBV27
ASSPDRGPGGNQPQH
>TRBJ1-6|TRBV30
AWSEGRGLSPLH
>TRBJ1-1|TRBV19
ASSSLSQGGLLNTEAF
>TRBJ1-1|TRBV28
ASSRQGAMAEAF
>TRBJ2-1|TRBV12-3/TRBV12-4
ASSPLNEQF
>TRBJ2-5|TRBV28
ASSQGHNQETQY
>TRBJ1-1|TRBV5-1
ASSVDPLNTEAF
>TRBJ1-4|TRBV19
ASKGQTTNEKLF
>TRBJ2-3|TRBV5-1
ASSWGLAEHTDTQY
>TRBJ2-3|TRBV9
ASSGGDTQY
>TRBJ2-2|TRBV27
ASSPASSGSGTGELF
>TRBJ1-5|TRBV28
ASRKAGGWDQPQH
>TRBJ2-1|TRBV7-2
ASSVEIGEQF
>TRBJ2-1|TRBV19
ASSPGPGSGQGYNEQF
>TRBJ2-5|TRBV24-1
ATSDRGTSGRRRETQY
>TRBJ2-7|TRBV27
ATQRQGMSYEQY
>TRBJ2-5|TRBV5-1
ASSLAEGETQY
>TRBJ1-2|TRBV9
ASSSRRGQDGYT
>TRBJ1-5|TRBV11-2
ASSLGGNGQPQH
>TRBJ1-5|TRBV28
ASSFGSAANGLTPQH
>TRBJ1-3|TRBV18
ASSPSSSGNTIY
>TRBJ2-1|TRBV19
ASTRRSGRATGNEQF
>TRBJ2-7|TRBV3-1/TRBV3-2
ASSQRSGTEQY
>TRBJ2-3|TRBV28
AIRHLGWASGRHTQY
>TRBJ1-1|TRBV5-1
ASSRAGQGAEAF
>TRBJ1-5|TRBV19
ASSIAARANQPQH
>TRBJ1-3|TRBV9
ASSQEKAYGNTIY
>TRBJ2-7|TRBV29-1
SVGGSNQLTYEQY
>TRBJ1-1|TRBV3-1/TRBV3-2
ASSPPTVNTEAF
>TRBJ2-7|TRBV6-5
ASRLPGSSYEQY
>TRBJ1-4|TRBV5-1
ASSSGQPNEKLF
>TRBJ1-6|TRBV7-3
ASSLGLSGSPLH
>TRBJ2-1|TRBV29-1
SVGSREYRDEQF
>TRBJ2-1|TRBV7-8
ASSPLRGTSDYNEQF
>TRBJ1-4|TRBV28
ASSLRRVGFEKLF
>TRBJ2-1|TRBV7-3
ASSLIASGSGEQF
>TRBJ2-3|TRBV19
ASSPRQGITDTQY
>TRBJ1-2|TRBV6-2/TRBV6-3
ASSYSRTGGYYGYT
>TRBJ1-3|TRBV6-5
ASSAFSGNTIY
>TRBJ1-2|TRBV29-1
SAGQGENYGYT
>TRBJ2-3|TRBV12-3/TRBV12-4
ASSLWGNTQY
>TRBJ2-1|TRBV6-4
ASSDSGTGGNEQF
>TRBJ1-1|TRBV12-3/TRBV12-4
ASSAGTAPEAF
>TRBJ2-2|TRBV15
ATSRDRAVRTGELF
>TRBJ2-2|TRBV28
ASRVGGTGELF
>TRBJ2-7|TRBV10-1
ASMGRGTYEQY
>TRBJ1-2|TRBV7-8
ASSLRTGTNYGYT
>TRBJ2-2|TRBV24-1
ATSDLSGENTGELF
>TRBJ2-2|TRBV2
ASSYRVWDGELF
>TRBJ2-1|TRBV5-4
ASSERQGAFSEQF
>TRBJ2-1|TRBV6-5
ASSSTPWNEQF
>TRBJ2-7|TRBV7-9
ASSLRGRGSRQY
>TRBJ2-1|TRBV5-1
ASRVGGSGNEQF
>TRBJ1-2|TRBV5-4
ASSGMTGDYGYT